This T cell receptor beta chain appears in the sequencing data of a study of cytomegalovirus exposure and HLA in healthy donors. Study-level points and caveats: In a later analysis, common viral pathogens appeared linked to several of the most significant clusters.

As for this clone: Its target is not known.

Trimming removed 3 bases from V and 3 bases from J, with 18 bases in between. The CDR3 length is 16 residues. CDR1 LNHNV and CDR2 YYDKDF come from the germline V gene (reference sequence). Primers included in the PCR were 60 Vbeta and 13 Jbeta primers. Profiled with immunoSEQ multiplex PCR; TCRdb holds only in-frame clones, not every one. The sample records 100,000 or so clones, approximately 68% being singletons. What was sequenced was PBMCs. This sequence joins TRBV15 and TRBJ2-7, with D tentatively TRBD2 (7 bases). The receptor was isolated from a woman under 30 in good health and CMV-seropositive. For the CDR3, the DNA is TGTGCCACCAGCAGGGGGGGGTCCAGGGGCCGCTACGAGCAGTACTTC. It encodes CATSRGGSRGRYEQYF.